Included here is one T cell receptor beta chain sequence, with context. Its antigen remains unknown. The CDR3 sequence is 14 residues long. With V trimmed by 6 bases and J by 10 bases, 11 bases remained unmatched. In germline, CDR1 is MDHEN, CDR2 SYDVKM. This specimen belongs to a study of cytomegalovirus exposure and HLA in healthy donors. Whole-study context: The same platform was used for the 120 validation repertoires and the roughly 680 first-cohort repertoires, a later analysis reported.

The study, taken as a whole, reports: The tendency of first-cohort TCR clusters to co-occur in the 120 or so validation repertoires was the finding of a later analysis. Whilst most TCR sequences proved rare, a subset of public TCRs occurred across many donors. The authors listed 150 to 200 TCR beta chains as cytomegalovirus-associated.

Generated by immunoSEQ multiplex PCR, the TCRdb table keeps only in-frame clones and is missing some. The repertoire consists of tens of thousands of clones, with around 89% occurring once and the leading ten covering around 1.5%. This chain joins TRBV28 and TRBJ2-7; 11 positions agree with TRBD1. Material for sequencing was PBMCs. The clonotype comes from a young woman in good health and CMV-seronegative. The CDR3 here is CASSQAGTGGNQYF. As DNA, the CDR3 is TGTGCCAGCAGCCAAGCCGGGACAGGGGGTAATCAGTACTTC.